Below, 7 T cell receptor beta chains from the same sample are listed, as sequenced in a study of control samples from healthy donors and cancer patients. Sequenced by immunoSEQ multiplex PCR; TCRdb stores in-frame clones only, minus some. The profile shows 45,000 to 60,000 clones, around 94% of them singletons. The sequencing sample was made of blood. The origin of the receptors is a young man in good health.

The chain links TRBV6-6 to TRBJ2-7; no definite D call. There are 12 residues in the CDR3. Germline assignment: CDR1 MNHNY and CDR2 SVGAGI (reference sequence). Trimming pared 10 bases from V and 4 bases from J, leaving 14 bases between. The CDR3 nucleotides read TGTGCCACGGCGGCGCAGACGTACGAGCAGTACTTC. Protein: CATAAQTYEQYF.

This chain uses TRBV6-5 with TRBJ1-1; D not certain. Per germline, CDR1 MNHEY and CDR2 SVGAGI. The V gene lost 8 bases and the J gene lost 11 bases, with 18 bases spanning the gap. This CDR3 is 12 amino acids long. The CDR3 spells CASVLGSRGAFF. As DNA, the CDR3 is TGTGCCAGCGTCCTAGGGTCCCGCGGGGCTTTCTTT.

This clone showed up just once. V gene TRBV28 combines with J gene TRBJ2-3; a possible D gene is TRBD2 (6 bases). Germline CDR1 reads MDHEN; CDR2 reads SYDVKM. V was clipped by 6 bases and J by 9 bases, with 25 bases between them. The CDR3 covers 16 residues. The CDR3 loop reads CASSPPPSGGSQTQYF. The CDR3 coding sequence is TGTGCCAGCAGCCCTCCCCCGTCCGGGGGTTCTCAAACGCAGTATTTT.

CDR3 DNA sequence: TGTGCCATCGCCCAGGGACAGGGGGCCTACGAGCAGTACTTC. Its translation: CAIAQGQGAYEQYF. V is TRBV10-3 and J is TRBJ2-7; the match to TRBD1 covers 11 bases. Per the germline V gene, CDR1 is ENHRY and CDR2 is SYGVKD. The CDR3 sequence is 14 residues long. The V segment lost 8 bases and the J segment 2 bases; nucleotides outside the gene matches: 5.

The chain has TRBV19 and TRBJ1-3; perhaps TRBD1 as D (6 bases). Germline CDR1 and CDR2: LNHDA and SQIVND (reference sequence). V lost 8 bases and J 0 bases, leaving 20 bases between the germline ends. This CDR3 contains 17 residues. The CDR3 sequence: CASFMEGRGNSGNTIYF. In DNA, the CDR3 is TGTGCCAGTTTTATGGAGGGCAGGGGCAACTCTGGAAACACCATATATTTT.

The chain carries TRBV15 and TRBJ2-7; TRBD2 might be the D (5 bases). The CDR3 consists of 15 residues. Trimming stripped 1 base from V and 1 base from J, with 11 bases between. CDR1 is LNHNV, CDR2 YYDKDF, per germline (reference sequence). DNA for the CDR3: TGTGCCACCAGCAGAGCGCCGGACTTATCCTACGAGCAGTACTTC. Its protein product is CATSRAPDLSYEQYF.

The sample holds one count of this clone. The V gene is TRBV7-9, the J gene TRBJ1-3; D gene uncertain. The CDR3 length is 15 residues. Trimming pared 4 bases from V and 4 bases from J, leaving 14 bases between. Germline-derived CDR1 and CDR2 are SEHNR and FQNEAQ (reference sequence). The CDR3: CASSSESGRGNTIYF. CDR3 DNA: TGTGCCAGCAGCTCCGAGTCAGGAAGAGGAAACACCATATATTTT. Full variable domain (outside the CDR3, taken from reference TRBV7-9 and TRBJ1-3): DTGVSQNPRHKITKRGQNVTFRCDPISEHNRLYWYRQTLGQGPEFLTYFQNEAQLEKSRLLSDRFSAERPKGSFSTLEIQRTEQGDSAMYLCASSSESGRGNTIYFGEGSWLTVV.